The 3 T cell receptor beta chains in this list originate from one sample, sequenced in a study of molecular identifiers for immune sequencing clone quantification. MiXCR was run by TCRdb on the PCR reads, yielding one entry per CDR3 protein. Here the sample spans about 640,000 distinct CDR3 sequences, 15% to 20% being singletons. Sample: naive CD8+ T cells from blood, with Jurkat cell RNA spiked in. The subset is: FACS-sorted CD8+CD4-CCR7+CD45RA+ naive T cells. The source is a human donor in good health. Some libraries in this study had Jurkat cell RNA spiked in.

This clonotype was seen repeatedly, ten times or more. The V call is TRBV5-1, the J call TRBJ1-1; 7 bases match TRBD1. This CDR3 spans 14 amino acids. J gave up 2 bases and V 5 bases, and 6 bases lay outside the gene matches. Germline loops: CDR1 SGHRS, CDR2 YFSETQ. The CDR3 region is CASRPGQQNTEAFF. In DNA, the CDR3 is TGCGCCAGCAGACCGGGACAGCAAAACACTGAAGCTTTCTTT.

This clonotype was detected a few times. The chain couples TRBV4-2 to TRBJ2-5; D tentatively fits TRBD1 or TRBD2 (5 bases each). CDR1 is LGHNA, CDR2 YNFKEQ, per germline. The CDR3 extends over 15 amino acids. The V end lost 0 bases, the J end lost 2 bases, and 10 bases lay between the germline ends. The CDR3, as DNA: TGTGCCAGCAGCCAAGATGGGAGACAGCAAGAGACCCAGTACTTC. This translates into CASSQDGRQQETQYF.

This clonotype was found a few times. The chain couples TRBV4-3 to TRBJ1-6; perhaps TRBD1 as D (6 bases). CDR1 and CDR2 (germline): LGHNA, YSLEER. CDR3 size: 15 residues. Trimming took 1 base from V and 5 from J, leaving 9 bases between them. CDR3 nucleotide sequence: TGCGCCAGCAGCCAAGGGTACAGGGATAATTCACCCCTCCACTTT. Encoded protein: CASSQGYRDNSPLHF.